This T cell receptor beta chain originates from a study of early T cells in non-severe SARS-CoV-2 infection. Germline V gene data show CDR1 as MNHEY and CDR2 as SVGAGI. J gave up 2 bases and V 7 bases, and 6 bases lay outside the gene matches. The CDR3 length is 15 residues. TCRdb recomputed calls from the 5' RACE reads with MiXCR, one row per CDR3 protein. The repertoire includes approximately 9,100 distinct CDR3 sequences, under 5.5% of them detected once, and more than 9.5% sits in the top ten. Relative to its sample, this clonotype is medium-sized. The V call is TRBV6-5, the J call TRBJ2-7; TRBD2 matches at 12 bases. Sequencing was done on a sample of whole blood. The receptor's source is an adult who was a healthcare worker with PCR-confirmed SARS-CoV-2 infection or an uninfected control (not recorded which). The CDR3 is CASTPRLAGAYEQYF. CDR3 nucleotide sequence: TGTGCCAGCACCCCGAGACTAGCGGGGGCCTACGAGCAGTACTTC.